This entry describes one T cell receptor beta chain. The CDR3 is 16 residues long. Per the germline V gene, CDR1 is LNHDA and CDR2 is SQIVND (reference sequence). Trimming stripped 1 base from V and 0 bases from J, with 13 bases between. This sample stems from a study of cytomegalovirus exposure and HLA in healthy donors. Measured with immunoSEQ multiplex PCR; TCRdb has only the in-frame clones, and not every one. The sample shows approximately 180,000 clones, 87% of them seen only once. Material: PBMCs. This clonotype was sampled from a woman aged 25 to 39 in good health and CMV-seronegative. The genes are TRBV19 and TRBJ2-7; D perhaps matches TRBD1 (6 bases). The CDR3 DNA follows: TGTGCCAGTAGTATAGCCCTGACAGGAAGCTCCTACGAGCAGTACTTC. Translating it yields CASSIALTGSSYEQYF. The full variable domain, completed using reference TRBV19 and TRBJ2-7, is DGGITQSPKYLFRKEGQNVTLSCEQNLNHDAMYWYRQDPGQGLRLIYYSQIVNDFQKGDIAEGYSVSREKKESFPLTVTSAQKNPTAFYLCASSIALTGSSYEQYFGPGTRLTVT.